Listed below are T cell receptor beta chains from one sample, sequenced in a study of blood T cell repertoires in COVID-19. Libraries were prepared by immunoSEQ multiplex PCR; TCRdb keeps only in-frame clonotypes and omits some of them. The table shows more than 200,000 clones, with 84% occurring only once. Specimen: peripheral blood. All receptors derive from a man aged 55-75 years with acute or convalescent COVID-19. The CDR3 runs from the conserved cysteine through the conserved F or W. A D gene is named only where the DNA matches it firmly. Clone sizes are given selectively: once, few, many, or a class where the clone is expanded.

j_call: TRBJ2-7; clone_size: NA; d_call: TRBD1; v_call: TRBV5-1; cdr3_aa: CASSLVGTAYEQYF; cdr3_nt: TGCGCCAGCAGCTTGGTGGGGACAGCCTACGAGCAGTACTTC
j_call: TRBJ1-5; clone_size: NA; d_call: TRBD1; v_call: TRBV15; cdr3_aa: CATSRARQGLIQPQHF; cdr3_nt: TGTGCCACCAGCAGAGCCCGACAGGGACTGATTCAGCCCCAGCATTTT
j_call: TRBJ2-3; clone_size: NA; d_call: TRBD1; v_call: TRBV19; cdr3_aa: CASSTDRGLVDTQYF; cdr3_nt: TGTGCCAGTAGTACGGACAGGGGGTTGGTTGATACGCAGTATTTT
j_call: TRBJ1-6; clone_size: NA; d_call: TRBD1; v_call: TRBV19; cdr3_aa: CASRHQGAGNSPLHF; cdr3_nt: TGTGCCAGTAGGCATCAGGGGGCTGGTAATTCACCCCTCCACTTT
j_call: TRBJ1-1; clone_size: NA; d_call: TRBD1; v_call: TRBV6-1; cdr3_aa: CASSELAGGYTEAFF; cdr3_nt: TGTGCCAGCAGTGAACTGGCAGGGGGCTACACTGAAGCTTTCTTT
j_call: TRBJ1-2; clone_size: NA; d_call: NA; v_call: TRBV6-1; cdr3_aa: CASSEAHGTTIYGYTF; cdr3_nt: TGTGCCAGCAGTGAAGCCCATGGGACAACAATCTATGGCTACACCTTC
j_call: TRBJ1-6; clone_size: NA; d_call: TRBD1; v_call: TRBV7-9; cdr3_aa: CASSSDRGSSPLHF; cdr3_nt: TGTGCCAGCAGCTCCGACAGGGGGTCCTCACCCCTCCACTTT
j_call: TRBJ2-7; clone_size: NA; d_call: TRBD1; v_call: TRBV27; cdr3_aa: CASSPTGGYEQYF; cdr3_nt: TGTGCCAGCAGTCCCACAGGGGGCTACGAGCAGTACTTC
j_call: TRBJ1-1; clone_size: NA; d_call: TRBD1; v_call: TRBV5-1; cdr3_aa: CASRYRGLNTEAFF; cdr3_nt: TGCGCCAGTAGATACAGGGGGCTGAACACTGAAGCTTTCTTT
j_call: TRBJ2-3; clone_size: few; d_call: NA; v_call: TRBV7-9; cdr3_aa: CASSRDWGGTQYF; cdr3_nt: TGTGCCAGCAGCCGGGACTGGGGAGGTACGCAGTATTTT
j_call: TRBJ2-1; clone_size: NA; d_call: TRBD2; v_call: TRBV5-1; cdr3_aa: CASSLAGSSGTDEQFF; cdr3_nt: TGCGCCAGCAGCTTGGCCGGGTCTAGCGGGACCGATGAGCAGTTCTTC
j_call: TRBJ2-1; clone_size: NA; d_call: TRBD2; v_call: TRBV4-1; cdr3_aa: CASSHPKGTSDNEQFF; cdr3_nt: TGCGCCAGCAGCCACCCTAAGGGGACTAGCGACAATGAGCAGTTCTTC
j_call: TRBJ2-3; clone_size: NA; d_call: NA; v_call: TRBV15; cdr3_aa: CATSRDTIGTGLTDTQYF; cdr3_nt: TGTGCCACCAGCAGAGATACGATCGGGACTGGACTAACAGATACGCAGTATTTT
j_call: TRBJ2-7; clone_size: NA; d_call: NA; v_call: TRBV6-5; cdr3_aa: CASSSTGTYEQYF; cdr3_nt: TGTGCCAGCAGTTCGACAGGTACCTACGAGCAGTACTTC
j_call: TRBJ1-5; clone_size: NA; d_call: NA; v_call: TRBV6-2/TRBV6-3; cdr3_aa: CASSSGQFNFNQPQHF; cdr3_nt: TGTGCCAGCAGTTCCGGACAGTTCAATTTCAATCAGCCCCAGCATTTT
j_call: TRBJ2-5; clone_size: NA; d_call: TRBD1; v_call: TRBV9; cdr3_aa: CASYSRDRGLQETQYF; cdr3_nt: TGTGCCAGCTATTCCCGGGACAGGGGGCTTCAAGAGACCCAGTACTTC
j_call: TRBJ2-7; clone_size: NA; d_call: TRBD1; v_call: TRBV18; cdr3_aa: CASSPAGGSGYEQYF; cdr3_nt: TGTGCCAGCTCACCAGCAGGGGGCTCCGGGTACGAGCAGTACTTC
j_call: TRBJ1-1; clone_size: NA; d_call: NA; v_call: TRBV7-3; cdr3_aa: CASSLQQGPRNTEAFF; cdr3_nt: TGTGCCAGCAGCTTACAGCAGGGGCCGCGGAACACTGAAGCTTTCTTT
j_call: TRBJ2-1; clone_size: NA; d_call: NA; v_call: TRBV10-3; cdr3_aa: CAISERTRAGQTNNEQFF; cdr3_nt: TGTGCCATCAGTGAGAGGACTAGAGCGGGACAAACCAACAATGAGCAGTTCTTC
j_call: TRBJ1-2; clone_size: NA; d_call: NA; v_call: TRBV6-5; cdr3_aa: CASRRLYGYTF; cdr3_nt: TGTGCCAGCAGACGACTGTATGGCTACACCTTC
j_call: TRBJ2-7; clone_size: NA; d_call: NA; v_call: TRBV19; cdr3_aa: CASSEETVPTYEQYF; cdr3_nt: TGTGCCAGTAGCGAAGAGACAGTTCCCACCTACGAGCAGTACTTC
j_call: TRBJ2-2; clone_size: NA; d_call: TRBD2; v_call: TRBV10-1; cdr3_aa: CASSLSGGPGTGELFF; cdr3_nt: TGCGCCAGCAGTTTAAGCGGGGGCCCGGGTACCGGGGAGCTGTTTTTT
j_call: TRBJ1-5; clone_size: NA; d_call: NA; v_call: TRBV11-2; cdr3_aa: CASSLGQGYSNQPQHF; cdr3_nt: TGTGCCAGCAGCTTAGGTCAGGGTTATAGCAATCAGCCCCAGCATTTT
j_call: TRBJ2-7; clone_size: once; d_call: NA; v_call: TRBV6-4; cdr3_aa: CASSELRGYEQYF; cdr3_nt: TGTGCCAGCAGTGAATTAAGGGGTTACGAGCAGTACTTC
j_call: TRBJ2-1; clone_size: NA; d_call: NA; v_call: TRBV11-2; cdr3_aa: CASSSEDNEQFF; cdr3_nt: TGTGCCAGTTCGTCGGAGGACAATGAGCAGTTCTTC
j_call: TRBJ1-5; clone_size: NA; d_call: NA; v_call: TRBV19; cdr3_aa: CASSKIRDTFNQPQHF; cdr3_nt: TGTGCCAGTAGTAAGATCCGGGACACCTTCAATCAGCCCCAGCATTTT
j_call: TRBJ1-1; clone_size: NA; d_call: NA; v_call: TRBV10-3; cdr3_aa: CAISEMGGEAFF; cdr3_nt: TGTGCCATCAGTGAGATGGGGGGTGAAGCTTTCTTT
j_call: TRBJ2-1; clone_size: NA; d_call: TRBD2; v_call: TRBV2; cdr3_aa: CASSEPSGGDNEQFF; cdr3_nt: TGTGCCAGCAGTGAACCAAGCGGGGGGGACAATGAGCAGTTCTTC
j_call: TRBJ2-7; clone_size: few; d_call: TRBD1; v_call: TRBV5-1; cdr3_aa: CASSHATTGLHEQYF; cdr3_nt: TGCGCCAGCAGCCACGCCACGACAGGGCTGCACGAGCAGTACTTC
j_call: TRBJ2-2; clone_size: NA; d_call: NA; v_call: TRBV4-2; cdr3_aa: CASSPLAGIASTGELFF; cdr3_nt: TGTGCCAGCAGCCCCCTGGCGGGTATAGCTTCCACCGGGGAGCTGTTTTTT
j_call: TRBJ2-3; clone_size: NA; d_call: NA; v_call: TRBV5-1; cdr3_aa: CASSFGPPPADTQYF; cdr3_nt: TGCGCCAGCAGCTTTGGGCCGCCCCCCGCAGATACGCAGTATTTT
j_call: TRBJ1-2; clone_size: NA; d_call: TRBD1; v_call: TRBV6-5; cdr3_aa: CASSPNDRGNYGYTF; cdr3_nt: TGTGCCAGCAGTCCCAACGACAGGGGGAACTATGGCTACACCTTC
j_call: TRBJ2-1; clone_size: NA; d_call: NA; v_call: TRBV4-3; cdr3_aa: CASSQDQGEYNEQFF; cdr3_nt: TGCGCCAGCAGCCAAGACCAAGGAGAATACAATGAGCAGTTCTTC
j_call: TRBJ1-1; clone_size: few; d_call: TRBD1; v_call: TRBV6-5; cdr3_aa: CASSLTGGTEAFF; cdr3_nt: TGTGCCAGCAGTTTGACAGGGGGCACTGAAGCTTTCTTT
j_call: TRBJ2-7; clone_size: NA; d_call: TRBD1; v_call: TRBV28; cdr3_aa: CASSPPGTVIYEQYF; cdr3_nt: TGTGCCAGCAGTCCACCCGGGACAGTGATCTACGAGCAGTACTTC
j_call: TRBJ2-3; clone_size: NA; d_call: NA; v_call: TRBV6-4; cdr3_aa: CASSEAGQASDTQYF; cdr3_nt: TGTGCCAGCAGTGAAGCGGGACAGGCCTCAGATACGCAGTATTTT
j_call: TRBJ2-7; clone_size: NA; d_call: TRBD2; v_call: TRBV18; cdr3_aa: CASSPLAGTYEQYF; cdr3_nt: TGTGCCAGCTCACCACTAGCGGGGACCTACGAGCAGTACTTC
j_call: TRBJ2-3; clone_size: NA; d_call: NA; v_call: TRBV27; cdr3_aa: CASSSPYLRGSTQYF; cdr3_nt: TGTGCCAGCAGTAGCCCGTATTTGCGGGGATCCACGCAGTATTTT
j_call: TRBJ1-1; clone_size: NA; d_call: NA; v_call: TRBV9; cdr3_aa: CASSVVSMRDTEAFF; cdr3_nt: TGTGCCAGCAGCGTAGTATCCATGCGGGACACTGAAGCTTTCTTT
j_call: TRBJ1-5; clone_size: NA; d_call: NA; v_call: TRBV10-3; cdr3_aa: CAISERQPTLAQPQHF; cdr3_nt: TGTGCCATCAGTGAGCGACAGCCAACTTTAGCTCAGCCCCAGCATTTT
j_call: TRBJ1-3; clone_size: NA; d_call: NA; v_call: TRBV18; cdr3_aa: CASSPQGTRSSGNTIYF; cdr3_nt: TGTGCCAGCTCACCCCAGGGTACTCGGAGCTCTGGAAACACCATATATTTT
j_call: TRBJ2-3; clone_size: once; d_call: TRBD2; v_call: TRBV9; cdr3_aa: CASSPGRADSTDTQYF; cdr3_nt: TGTGCCAGCAGCCCCGGGAGGGCGGATAGCACAGATACGCAGTATTTT
j_call: TRBJ2-3; clone_size: NA; d_call: NA; v_call: TRBV15; cdr3_aa: CAAAEGGTDTQYF; cdr3_nt: TGTGCCGCAGCAGAGGGGGGCACAGATACGCAGTATTTT